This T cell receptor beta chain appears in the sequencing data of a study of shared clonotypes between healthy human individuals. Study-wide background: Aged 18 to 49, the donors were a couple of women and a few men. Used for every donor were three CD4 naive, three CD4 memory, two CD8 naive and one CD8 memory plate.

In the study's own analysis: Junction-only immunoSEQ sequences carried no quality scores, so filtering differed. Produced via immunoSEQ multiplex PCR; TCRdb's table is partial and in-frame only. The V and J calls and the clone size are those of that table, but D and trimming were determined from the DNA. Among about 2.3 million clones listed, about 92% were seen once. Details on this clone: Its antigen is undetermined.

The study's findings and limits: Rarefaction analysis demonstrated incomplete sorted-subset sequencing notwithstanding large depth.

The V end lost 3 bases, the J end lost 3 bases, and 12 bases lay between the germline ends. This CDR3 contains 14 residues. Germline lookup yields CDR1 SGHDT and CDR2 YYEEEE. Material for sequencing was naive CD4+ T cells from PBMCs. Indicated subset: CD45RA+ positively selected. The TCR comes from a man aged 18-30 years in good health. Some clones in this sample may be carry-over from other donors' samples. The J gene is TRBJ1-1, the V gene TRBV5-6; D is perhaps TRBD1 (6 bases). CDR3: CASSSGDRDTEAFF. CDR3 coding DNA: TGTGCCAGCAGCTCAGGGGATCGGGACACTGAAGCTTTCTTT.